This TCR beta chain was identified in a study of cytomegalovirus exposure and HLA in healthy donors. Findings and caveats of the study: It was assumed in the presence/absence analyses that sequencing depth was roughly uniform across donors. Productive rates of about 87% or about 30% were seen for most TCR beta V segments in an earlier analysis.

The V segment lost 3 bases and the J segment 5 bases; nucleotides outside the gene matches: 9. Germline CDR1 and CDR2: SEHNR and FQNEAQ (reference sequence). There are 16 residues in the CDR3. In the PCR, 60 Vbeta and 13 Jbeta primers were used. Only in-frame clones appear in the TCRdb table, and some are missing; sequencing was by immunoSEQ multiplex PCR. The table records approximately 110,000 clones, about 74% of them present only once. Notes on this clone: Its matching antigen is unknown.

Sequencing was performed on PBMCs. The chain combines TRBV7-9 with TRBJ2-3, with 9 bases that match TRBD2. The clonotype was recovered from a woman between 45 and 60 years old in good health and CMV-seropositive. Here the CDR3 reads CASSFFGGGAQDTQYF. The DNA of the CDR3 is TGTGCCAGCAGCTTCTTCGGCGGGGGGGCACAAGATACGCAGTATTTT.